Following are 23 T cell receptor beta chains from one sample sequenced in a study of blood T cell repertoires in COVID-19. Sequencing was performed with immunoSEQ multiplex PCR; in TCRdb, only in-frame clones are kept and a portion is missing. The table lists about 70,000 clones, roughly 80% of them singletons. The sequenced sample was peripheral blood. The receptor source for this set is a woman of 80 years or more with acute or convalescent COVID-19.

V usage is TRBV7-3 and J usage is TRBJ2-1, with 7 bases lining up with TRBD2. Germline V gives CDR1 SGHTA, CDR2 FQGTGA. Trimming removed 6 bases from V and 3 bases from J; junction bases left unmatched: 8. This CDR3 has 15 residues. The CDR3 nucleotides read TGTGCCAGCAGTCAGGCCGGGACTAACTACAATGAGCAGTTCTTC. Its protein is CASSQAGTNYNEQFF.

The V and J genes are TRBV7-9 and TRBJ1-2; TRBD1 matches 9 bases. The V and J ends lost 5 bases and 1 base, in that order; junction bases with no gene match: 5. The CDR3 sequence is 15 residues long. The germline gives CDR1 SEHNR, CDR2 FQNEAQ (reference sequence). The CDR3 sequence: CASSRDRAFNYGYTF. CDR3 nucleotide sequence: TGTGCCAGCAGCAGGGACAGGGCATTTAACTATGGCTACACCTTC.

The chain links TRBV19 to TRBJ2-1, with 10 bases lining up with TRBD1. Germline assignment: CDR1 LNHDA and CDR2 SQIVND (reference sequence). CDR3 length: 15 residues. V shed 9 bases and J 10 bases; nucleotides not matched to a gene: 15. CDR3 sequence reads: CASSPGGTGDAEQFF. In DNA form, the CDR3 reads TGTGCCAGCAGCCCTGGAGGGACAGGGGATGCGGAGCAGTTCTTC. Full variable domain (remainder filled in from reference TRBV19 and TRBJ2-1): DGGITQSPKYLFRKEGQNVTLSCEQNLNHDAMYWYRQDPGQGLRLIYYSQIVNDFQKGDIAEGYSVSREKKESFPLTVTSAQKNPTAFYLCASSPGGTGDAEQFFGPGTRLTVL.

J is TRBJ2-1 and V is TRBV7-2, with a possible D match to TRBD1 (5 bases). Trimming left V 5 bases short and J 2 bases short, with 16 bases between. In germline, CDR1 is SGHTA, CDR2 FQGNSA. The length of the CDR3 is 16 residues. CDR3 protein: CASSTAGPGPYNEQFF. The CDR3 DNA reads TGTGCCAGCAGCACAGCCGGCCCAGGGCCCTACAATGAGCAGTTCTTC.

V and J are TRBV7-9 and TRBJ2-7; D possibly corresponds to TRBD1 (7 bases). Trimming shortened V by 5 bases and J by 1 base, and 21 bases separated the two germline ends. Germline CDR1 SEHNR, CDR2 FQNEAQ (reference sequence). This CDR3 is built from 17 residues. CDR3 bases: TGTGCCAGCAGCCCGCCCCCTCGGGGGACAGCGTCCTACGAGCAGTACTTC. Protein product: CASSPPPRGTASYEQYF. Complete variable domain (other parts from reference TRBV7-9 and TRBJ2-7): DTGVSQNPRHKITKRGQNVTFRCDPISEHNRLYWYRQTLGQGPEFLTYFQNEAQLEKSRLLSDRFSAERPKGSFSTLEIQRTEQGDSAMYLCASSPPPRGTASYEQYFGPGTRLTVT.

This clone was seen a few times. DNA for the CDR3: TGCAGTGCTATTGAGTCGAATCAGCCCCAGCATTTT. The encoded protein is CSAIESNQPQHF. The V gene is TRBV20-1, the J gene TRBJ1-5; D call uncertain. V lost 4 bases and J 4 bases, leaving 8 bases between the germline ends. CDR3 size: 12 residues. In germline, CDR1 is DFQATT, CDR2 SNEGSKA (reference sequence).

This rearrangement joins TRBV3-1 (or the pseudogene TRBV3-2) to TRBJ2-5; D perhaps matches TRBD1 (6 bases). Trimming left V 3 bases short and J 4 bases short, with 27 bases between. This CDR3 comprises 19 residues. Germline CDR1 reads LGHDT; CDR2 reads YNNKEL (reference sequence). CDR3 sequence: CASSHSFRLGPGVRETQYF. The CDR3 region has the DNA TGTGCCAGCAGCCACTCTTTTCGTTTAGGACCAGGGGTGCGAGAGACCCAGTACTTC.

This clone was detected a few times. The rearrangement links TRBV7-9 to TRBJ2-3; 7 nucleotides match TRBD1. V shed 3 bases, J shed 7 bases, and the junction held 10 bases outside the gene matches. Germline-derived CDR1 and CDR2 are SEHNR and FQNEAQ (reference sequence). The CDR3 contains 15 residues. The CDR3 nucleotides read TGTGCCAGCAGCTTTCGTCGAGGGGGCATATATACGCAGTATTTT. Translation gives CASSFRRGGIYTQYF.

The chain links TRBV12-3 or TRBV12-4 to TRBJ1-6; TRBD1 matches 8 bases. V lost 6 bases and J lost 14; bases outside the gene matches: 3. The CDR3 is 11 residues long. CDR3 region: CASRQGGSLHF. The CDR3 DNA reads as TGTGCCAGCAGACAGGGGGGGTCCCTCCACTTT.

In DNA form, the CDR3 reads TGTGCCAGCAGTTTAACAGGGGGCTTGTACGAGCAGTACTTC. Protein product: CASSLTGGLYEQYF. This sequence joins TRBV6-5 and TRBJ2-7; 9 bases agree with TRBD1. After removal of 4 bases from V and 4 bases from J, the junction contained 5 bases not matched to a gene. The CDR3 is 14 amino acids. CDR1 and CDR2 (germline): MNHEY, SVGAGI.

V gene TRBV3-1 (or the pseudogene TRBV3-2) combines with J gene TRBJ1-4, with TRBD1 as a possible D gene (6 bases). The CDR3 consists of 14 residues. V was trimmed by 4 bases and J by 6 bases, leaving 12 bases between them. Germline V lookup: CDR1 LGHDT, CDR2 YNNKEL (reference sequence). CDR3 coding DNA: TGTGCCAGCAGCCGGACGGGGGGCTATGAAAAACTGTTTTTT. Protein sequence: CASSRTGGYEKLFF.

This clone appeared a single time. The chain links TRBV6-5 to TRBJ1-6; weak D call: TRBD1 (6 bases). V lost 6 bases to trimming and J lost 7 bases, with 10 bases between them. CDR3 length: 13 residues. Germline V lookup: CDR1 MNHEY, CDR2 SVGAGI. DNA for the CDR3: TGTGCCAGCAGGGGAGGGGGGAATTCACCCCTCCACTTT. Protein: CASRGGGNSPLHF.

This clone was counted a few times. This sequence joins TRBV7-9 and TRBJ1-2; D unresolved. The germline gives CDR1 SEHNR, CDR2 FQNEAQ (reference sequence). V was cut by 3 bases and J by 2 bases, with 10 bases left in between. This CDR3 has 14 residues. The CDR3 coding sequence is TGTGCCAGCAGCTTTCCGGAGATGAACTATGGCTACACCTTC. As protein: CASSFPEMNYGYTF.

The chain uses TRBV10-3 and TRBJ1-1; 8 bases match TRBD1. The CDR3 length is 12 residues. After removal of 4 bases from V and 12 bases from J, the junction contained 7 bases not matched to a gene. CDR1 and CDR2 from the germline V gene are ENHRY and SYGVKD. The CDR3 spells CAISGDRGGTFF. CDR3 sequence (DNA): TGTGCCATCAGTGGTGACAGGGGAGGTACTTTCTTT.

The V gene is TRBV24-1, the J gene TRBJ2-7, with no clear D. V was trimmed by 4 bases and J by 5 bases, leaving 11 bases between them. The CDR3 runs to 13 residues. CDR1 and CDR2 from the germline V gene are KGHDR and SFDVKD. For the CDR3, the DNA is TGTGCCACCAGTGAACAGAGTCGTGACGAGCAGTACTTC. The encoded protein is CATSEQSRDEQYF.

This clone has a count of ten or more. The rearrangement joins TRBV7-3 to TRBJ1-2; D remains ambiguous. This CDR3 has 14 amino acids. Trimming cost V 3 bases and J 3 bases, with 11 bases left between them. Germline lookup yields CDR1 SGHTA and CDR2 FQGTGA. The CDR3 coding sequence is TGTGCCAGCAGCTTGGAGGGAGCCGACTATGGCTACACCTTC. Protein sequence: CASSLEGADYGYTF.

The V and J genes are TRBV11-1 and TRBJ2-5; 7 positions agree with TRBD2. With 5 bases clipped from V and 4 bases from J, the junction kept 1 base outside the gene matches. CDR1 is SGHAT and CDR2 is FQDESV in the germline V gene (reference sequence). The CDR3 length is 12 residues. CDR3 bases: TGTGCCAGCAGCGGGGGGGTAGAGACCCAGTACTTC. Translating gives CASSGGVETQYF.

The rearrangement uses TRBV7-9 and TRBJ2-2; maybe TRBD2 (5 bases). Germline values: CDR1 SEHNR, CDR2 FQNEAQ (reference sequence). Trimming stripped 4 bases from V and 8 bases from J, with 8 bases between. There are 12 residues in the CDR3. The CDR3 protein is CASSSVAGELFF. The CDR3 bases are TGTGCCAGCAGCTCTGTAGCGGGGGAGCTGTTTTTT.

This sequence joins TRBV30 and TRBJ2-7, with D unclear. Germline-derived CDR1 and CDR2 are GTSNPN and SVGIG (reference sequence). The CDR3 contains 13 residues. The V gene lost 2 bases and the J gene lost 3 bases, with 11 bases spanning the gap. The CDR3 reads CAWSLTRLYEQYF. The CDR3 DNA reads TGTGCCTGGAGTCTGACTCGCCTCTACGAGCAGTACTTC. Variable domain in full (rest from reference TRBV30 and TRBJ2-7): SQTIHQWPATLVQPVGSPLSLECTVEGTSNPNLYWYRQAAGRGLQLLFYSVGIGQISSEVPQNLSASRPQDRQFILSSKKLLLSDSGFYLCAWSLTRLYEQYFGPGTRLTVT.

V is TRBV5-6 and J is TRBJ1-3; perhaps TRBD1 as D (5 bases). There are 18 residues in the CDR3. V was shortened by 0 bases and J by 3 bases, with 19 bases between the two germline ends. Germline CDR1 and CDR2: SGHDT and YYEEEE. The CDR3 spells CASSLVGAEVGLGNTIYF. CDR3 sequence (DNA): TGTGCCAGCAGCTTGGTTGGAGCCGAGGTGGGGCTTGGAAACACCATATATTTT.

The V call is TRBV12-5, the J call TRBJ1-5; D is uncertain. Trimming pared 3 bases from V and 3 bases from J, leaving 6 bases between. The CDR3 totals 13 residues. CDR1 is LGHNT, CDR2 FRNRAP, per germline. CDR3 in amino acids: CASGLQHNQPQHF. The CDR3 DNA sequence: TGTGCTAGTGGTTTACAGCACAATCAGCCCCAGCATTTT.

The chain couples TRBV15 to TRBJ2-3; D possibly corresponds to TRBD1 (5 bases). With 6 bases removed from V and 6 bases from J, the gap between germline ends came to 10 bases. This CDR3 is 12 amino acids long. The germline gives CDR1 LNHNV, CDR2 YYDKDF (reference sequence). CDR3 bases: TGTGCCACCAGTAGACAGTCCGATACGCAGTATTTT. The encoded protein is CATSRQSDTQYF.

The chain has TRBV19 and TRBJ2-7, with 7 nucleotides matching TRBD1. V was pared by 1 base and J by 4 bases, with 4 bases of the junction left unmatched. The CDR3 length is 14 residues. The germline CDR1 and CDR2 sequences are LNHDA and SQIVND (reference sequence). Written as DNA, the CDR3 is TGTGCCAGTAGTATAGGGGGACAGAAATACGAGCAGTACTTC. It specifies CASSIGGQKYEQYF.